Listed here are 21 T cell receptor beta chains from one sample, sequenced in a study of T cell changes during pregnancy in multiple sclerosis. Repertoires were generated with immunoSEQ multiplex PCR, while TCRdb's copy carries only in-frame clones and drops some. Here the sample spans 30,000 to 35,000 clones, approximately 90% being singletons. This specimen consisted of CD8+ T cells from peripheral blood mononuclear cells, obtained in the first trimester of pregnancy. The origin of the receptors is a female donor with multiple sclerosis, enrolled in a pregnancy study.

The chain recombines TRBV6-5 with TRBJ2-7; 7 bases line up with TRBD1. Germline loops: CDR1 MNHEY, CDR2 SVGAGI. CDR3 length: 15 residues. Trimming cost V 5 bases and J 6 bases; bases outside gene matches: 13. The CDR3 DNA reads TGTGCCAGCAGTCCACCAGGGGGAAGAGTCCTCGAGCAGTACTTC. Its protein product is CASSPPGGRVLEQYF.

The rearrangement links TRBV14 to TRBJ2-1, with a weak D call TRBD2 (6 bases). Looked up from germline, CDR1 is SGHDN and CDR2 is FVKESK. Trimming shortened V by 4 bases and J by 6 bases, and 16 bases separated the two germline ends. The CDR3 is 15 amino acids. CDR3 DNA: TGTGCCAGCAGCCCTCAAGGGACTTCAAGCAATGAGCAGTTCTTC. Amino acids: CASSPQGTSSNEQFF.

This clone has just a few counts. The rearrangement links TRBV27 to TRBJ2-2; 13 nucleotides line up with TRBD2. Germline CDR1 reads MNHEY; CDR2 reads SMNVEV (reference sequence). J gave up 5 bases and V 7 bases, and 10 bases lay outside the gene matches. The CDR3 extends over 17 amino acids. Written as DNA, the CDR3 is TGTGCCAGCATAGGACTAGCGGGAGCCACGGGGACCGGGGAGCTGTTTTTT. It translates to CASIGLAGATGTGELFF.

The chain is built from TRBV6-1 and TRBJ2-7; 8 positions agree with TRBD2. Germline values: CDR1 MNHNS, CDR2 SASEGT. J lost 4 bases, V lost 0 bases, and 8 bases had no gene match. The CDR3 has 16 amino acids. CDR3 residues: CASSEARGGRRYEQYF. The DNA for the CDR3 is TGTGCCAGCAGTGAAGCGCGCGGGGGGCGAAGGTACGAGCAGTACTTC.

The V gene is TRBV4-1, the J gene TRBJ2-7; 7 positions match TRBD2. With 0 bases clipped from V and 2 bases from J, the junction kept 7 bases outside the gene matches. The CDR3 contains 16 residues. Germline V gives CDR1 MGHRA, CDR2 YSYEKL. The CDR3 coding sequence is TGCGCCAGCAGCCAAGAAGGGGTAGGACTAGCCTACGAGCAGTACTTC. Translated: CASSQEGVGLAYEQYF.

The rearrangement uses TRBV7-9 and TRBJ2-5; D is possibly TRBD1 (5 bases). The CDR3 totals 14 residues. Germline V gives CDR1 SEHNR, CDR2 FQNEAQ (reference sequence). Between the trimmed V and J ends, which lost 3 bases and 0 bases, there was a span of 8 bases. This chain's CDR3 is CASSLGQNQETQYF. The DNA of the CDR3 is TGTGCCAGCAGCTTGGGGCAGAACCAAGAGACCCAGTACTTC.

The CDR3 loop reads CASSLVPVGYGYTF. For the CDR3, the DNA is TGCGCCAGCAGCTTGGTGCCAGTTGGCTATGGCTACACCTTC. The chain carries TRBV5-1 and TRBJ1-2; no firm D call. In germline, CDR1 is SGHRS, CDR2 YFSETQ. Between the trimmed V and J ends, which lost 0 bases and 4 bases, there was a span of 10 bases. The CDR3 extends over 14 amino acids. The full variable domain, completed using reference TRBV5-1 and TRBJ1-2, is KAGVTQTPRYLIKTRGQQVTLSCSPISGHRSVSWYQQTPGQGLQFLFEYFSETQRNKGNFPGRFSGRQFSNSRSEMNVSTLELGDSALYLCASSLVPVGYGYTFGSGTRLTVV.

The chain joins TRBV14 to TRBJ1-5; no firm D call. V was pared by 0 bases and J by 11 bases, with 8 bases between. Germline CDR1 is SGHDN and CDR2 is FVKESK. The CDR3 extends over 12 amino acids. DNA of the CDR3: TGTGCCAGCAGCCAAGAGCCTGAGGCCCAGCATTTT. Protein: CASSQEPEAQHF.

The chain uses TRBV13 and TRBJ1-1; TRBD1 is a possible D gene (5 bases). This CDR3 has 13 amino acids. From germline, CDR1 is PRHDT and CDR2 FYEKMQ (reference sequence). V was cut by 4 bases and J by 6 bases, with 12 bases left in between. This CDR3 reads CASSSEDSPEAFF. CDR3 nucleotides: TGTGCCAGCAGCTCCGAAGACAGTCCTGAAGCTTTCTTT.

V gene TRBV4-3 combines with J gene TRBJ2-7; no clear D. Trimming cost V 0 bases and J 6 bases, with 12 bases left between them. The CDR3 spans 14 residues. Germline loops: CDR1 LGHNA, CDR2 YSLEER. This chain's CDR3 is CASSQDTTLGEQYF. CDR3 nucleotide sequence: TGCGCCAGCAGCCAAGATACCACCCTCGGCGAGCAGTACTTC.

This chain uses TRBV18 with TRBJ2-7; tentatively, D is TRBD2 (5 bases). V was cut by 2 bases and J by 9 bases, with 5 bases left in between. This CDR3 has 10 residues. Germline lookup yields CDR1 KGHSH and CDR2 LQKENI. Here the CDR3 DNA reads TGTGCCAGCTCACCAAGCGGGCAGTACTTC. It specifies CASSPSGQYF.

The V gene is TRBV27, the J gene TRBJ2-3; D unclear. Germline lookup yields CDR1 MNHEY and CDR2 SMNVEV (reference sequence). V was shortened by 2 bases and J by 1 base, with 4 bases between the two germline ends. The CDR3 has 13 amino acids. The CDR3 coding sequence is TGTGCCAGCAGTTTAACGGGCACAGATACGCAGTATTTT. Amino acid sequence: CASSLTGTDTQYF.

The chain uses TRBV7-9 and TRBJ2-7, with 8 nucleotides matching TRBD2. Trimming cost V 8 bases and J 4 bases; bases outside gene matches: 7. CDR3 length: 13 amino acids. Germline-derived CDR1 and CDR2 are SEHNR and FQNEAQ (reference sequence). The CDR3 reads CASAELAVYEQYF. In DNA form, the CDR3 reads TGTGCCAGCGCGGAACTAGCGGTGTACGAGCAGTACTTC.

J is TRBJ2-7 and V is TRBV4-2; TRBD1 aligns across 7 bases. With V trimmed by 4 bases and J by 3 bases, 9 bases remained unmatched. This CDR3 spans 15 amino acids. CDR1 LGHNA and CDR2 YNFKEQ come from the germline V gene. The CDR3 is CASSPDRDGGYEQYF. CDR3 DNA sequence: TGTGCCAGCAGCCCTGACAGGGATGGGGGCTACGAGCAGTACTTC.

This clone was seen only once. CDR3 nucleotides: TGTGCCAGCGAGTTAGGGGTTAGCACAGATACGCAGTATTTT. It is translated as CASELGVSTDTQYF. This chain connects TRBV6-1 to TRBJ2-3, with D perhaps matching TRBD1 (5 bases). Per the germline V gene, CDR1 is MNHNS and CDR2 is SASEGT. V lost 8 bases and J 0 bases, leaving 12 bases between the germline ends. The CDR3 spans 14 residues.

The chain uses TRBV15 and TRBJ1-2, with TRBD1 identical over 8 bases. Trimming cost V 3 bases and J 6 bases; bases outside gene matches: 6. Germline V gene data show CDR1 as LNHNV and CDR2 as YYDKDF (reference sequence). The CDR3 extends over 14 amino acids. The CDR3 protein is CATSRETGGDGYTF. The CDR3 DNA reads as TGTGCCACCAGCAGGGAAACAGGGGGAGATGGCTACACCTTC.

V gene TRBV7-6 combines with J gene TRBJ2-5; 8 bases match TRBD2. CDR1 SGHVS and CDR2 FNYEAQ come from the germline V gene. This CDR3 is 16 amino acids long. The V gene end was trimmed by 5 bases and the J gene end by 2 bases; junction bases not matched to a gene: 10. The CDR3 nucleotides are TGTGCCAGCAGCAAAATACTAGCGGAGCCACAAGAGACCCAGTACTTC. It specifies CASSKILAEPQETQYF.

This clone was counted ten times or more. This rearrangement joins TRBV11-2 to TRBJ1-1, with D perhaps matching TRBD1 (6 bases). The V gene lost 4 bases and the J gene lost 11 bases, with 11 bases spanning the gap. The germline CDR1 and CDR2 sequences are SGHAT and FQNNGV. This CDR3 has 11 residues. The CDR3 DNA reads TGTGCCAGCAGCTGGGCAGGGGAGGCTTTCTTT. It translates to CASSWAGEAFF.

V is TRBV7-6 and J is TRBJ2-7; 8 nucleotides match TRBD1. The trim removed 4 bases at V and 2 bases at J, leaving 4 bases unmatched. CDR3 length: 14 amino acids. Germline V gene sequence: CDR1 SGHVS, CDR2 FNYEAQ. The CDR3 is CASSSGTGTYEQYF. Written as DNA, the CDR3 is TGTGCCAGCAGCTCTGGGACAGGAACCTACGAGCAGTACTTC.

The chain is built from TRBV11-2 and TRBJ2-7; D not certain. The CDR3 totals 14 residues. The germline CDR1 and CDR2 sequences are SGHAT and FQNNGV. Trimming cost V 5 bases and J 3 bases, with 14 bases left between them. In DNA, the CDR3 is TGTGCCAGCAGCCCACCGGTCTCCGGCTACGAGCAGTACTTC. Translating it yields CASSPPVSGYEQYF.

The chain recombines TRBV5-8 with TRBJ1-1, with TRBD1 identical over 8 bases. From germline, CDR1 is SGHTS and CDR2 YDEGEE. V shed 1 base and J 1 base; nucleotides not matched to a gene: 3. The CDR3 sequence is 15 residues long. This CDR3 is CASSLWTGTNTEAFF. CDR3 sequence (DNA): TGTGCCAGCAGCTTGTGGACAGGGACGAACACTGAAGCTTTCTTT.